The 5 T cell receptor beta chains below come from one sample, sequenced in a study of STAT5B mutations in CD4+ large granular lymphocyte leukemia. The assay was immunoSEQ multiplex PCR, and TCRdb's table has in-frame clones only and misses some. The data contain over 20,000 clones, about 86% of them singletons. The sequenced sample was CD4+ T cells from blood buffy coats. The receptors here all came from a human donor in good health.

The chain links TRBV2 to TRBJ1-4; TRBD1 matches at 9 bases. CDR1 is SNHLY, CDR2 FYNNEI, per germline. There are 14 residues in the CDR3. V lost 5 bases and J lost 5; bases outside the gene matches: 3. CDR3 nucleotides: TGTGCCAGCAGTACCGGGACAGGGAATGAAAAACTGTTTTTT. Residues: CASSTGTGNEKLFF.

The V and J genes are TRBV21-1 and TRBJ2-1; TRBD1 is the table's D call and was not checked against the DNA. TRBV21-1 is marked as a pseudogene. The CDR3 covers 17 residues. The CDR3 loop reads CASGDREGVRSYNEQFF. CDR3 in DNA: TGTGCCAGCGGGGACAGGGAGGGGGTCCGCTCCTACAATGAGCAGTTCTTC.

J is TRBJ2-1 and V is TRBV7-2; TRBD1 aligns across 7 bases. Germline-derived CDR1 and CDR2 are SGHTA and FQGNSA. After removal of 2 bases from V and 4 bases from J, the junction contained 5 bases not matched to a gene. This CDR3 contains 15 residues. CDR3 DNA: TGTGCCAGCAGCTTAATGACAGGGCCTTACAATGAGCAGTTCTTC. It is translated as CASSLMTGPYNEQFF. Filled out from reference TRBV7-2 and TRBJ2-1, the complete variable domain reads GAGVSQSPSNKVTEKGKDVELRCDPISGHTALYWYRQSLGQGLEFLIYFQGNSAPDKSGLPSDRFSAERTGGSVSTLTIQRTQQEDSAVYLCASSLMTGPYNEQFFGPGTRLTVL.

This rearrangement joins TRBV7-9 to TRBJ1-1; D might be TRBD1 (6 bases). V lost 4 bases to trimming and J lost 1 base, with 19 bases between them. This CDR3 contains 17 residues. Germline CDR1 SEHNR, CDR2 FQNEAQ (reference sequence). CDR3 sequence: CASSSRNGGPQNTEAFF. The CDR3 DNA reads TGTGCCAGCAGCTCACGAAATGGGGGCCCACAGAACACTGAAGCTTTCTTT.

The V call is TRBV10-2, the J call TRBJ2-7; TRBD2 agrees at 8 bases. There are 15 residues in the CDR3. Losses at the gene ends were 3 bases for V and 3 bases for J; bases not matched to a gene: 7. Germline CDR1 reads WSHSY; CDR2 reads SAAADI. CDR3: CASSESGGAIYEQYV. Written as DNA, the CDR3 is TGCGCCAGCAGTGAAAGCGGGGGCGCGATCTACGAGCAGTACGTC.